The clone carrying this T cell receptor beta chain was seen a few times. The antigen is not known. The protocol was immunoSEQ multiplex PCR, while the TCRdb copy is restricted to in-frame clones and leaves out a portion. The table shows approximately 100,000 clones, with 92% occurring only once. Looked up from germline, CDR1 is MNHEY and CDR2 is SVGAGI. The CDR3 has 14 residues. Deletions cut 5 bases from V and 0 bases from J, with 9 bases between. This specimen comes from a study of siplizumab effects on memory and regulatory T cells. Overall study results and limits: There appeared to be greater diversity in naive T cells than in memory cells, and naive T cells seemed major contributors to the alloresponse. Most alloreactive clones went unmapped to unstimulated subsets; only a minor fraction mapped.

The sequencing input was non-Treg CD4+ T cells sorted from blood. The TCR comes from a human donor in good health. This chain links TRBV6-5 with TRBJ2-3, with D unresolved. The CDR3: CASSASASTDTQYF. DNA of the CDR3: TGTGCCAGCAGTGCGAGCGCGAGCACAGATACGCAGTATTTT.